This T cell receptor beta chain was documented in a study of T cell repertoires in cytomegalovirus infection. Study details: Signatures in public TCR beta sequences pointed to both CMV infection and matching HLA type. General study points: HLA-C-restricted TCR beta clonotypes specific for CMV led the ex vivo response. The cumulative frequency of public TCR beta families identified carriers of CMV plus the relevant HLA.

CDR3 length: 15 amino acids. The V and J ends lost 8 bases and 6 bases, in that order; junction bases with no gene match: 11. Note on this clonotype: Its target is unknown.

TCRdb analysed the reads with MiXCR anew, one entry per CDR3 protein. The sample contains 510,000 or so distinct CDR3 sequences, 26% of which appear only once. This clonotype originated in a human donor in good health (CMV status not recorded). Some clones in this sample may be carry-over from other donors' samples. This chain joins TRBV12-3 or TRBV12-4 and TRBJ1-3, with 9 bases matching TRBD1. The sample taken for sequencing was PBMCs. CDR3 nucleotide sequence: TGTGCCAGCTCAAGCCAGGGACAGGGAGTAAACACCATATATTTT. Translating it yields CASSSQGQGVNTIYF.